Following are 29 T cell receptor beta chains from one sample sequenced in a study of shared clonotypes between healthy human individuals. Profiled with immunoSEQ multiplex PCR; TCRdb holds only in-frame clones, not every one. This table has around 1.4 million clones, 97% to 99% appearing once. The sequenced sample was naive CD4+ T cells sorted from blood. Noted subset: CD45RA+ positively selected. The receptor source for this set is a young man in good health.

To note about this clone: Other DNA sequences in the sample encode the same CDR3. The chain is built from TRBV29-1 and TRBJ2-7, with a weak D call TRBD1 (6 bases). With 6 bases removed from V and 0 bases from J, the gap between germline ends came to 9 bases. The CDR3 is 12 amino acids. Germline V gene sequence: CDR1 SQVTM, CDR2 ANQGSEA. The CDR3 here is CSVQGSSYEQYF. In nucleotides, the CDR3 is TGCAGCGTCCAGGGGAGCTCCTACGAGCAGTACTTC.

The rearrangement links TRBV28 to TRBJ2-2, with 7 bases aligning to TRBD1. The germline V gene encodes CDR1 MDHEN and CDR2 SYDVKM. J gave up 1 base and V 9 bases, and 11 bases lay outside the gene matches. This CDR3 has 16 residues. CDR3 residues: CASRRQGGKNTGELFF. The CDR3, as DNA: TGTGCCAGTCGGAGACAGGGTGGTAAGAACACCGGGGAGCTGTTTTTT.

The V and J genes are TRBV10-2 and TRBJ1-2; TRBD1 is a possible D gene (6 bases). Germline values: CDR1 WSHSY, CDR2 SAAADI. Trimming removed 3 bases from V and 5 bases from J, with 7 bases in between. CDR3 length equals 12 residues. The CDR3 region is CASSEQGYGYTF. For the CDR3, the DNA is TGCGCCAGCAGTGAACAGGGTTATGGCTACACCTTC.

This rearrangement joins TRBV19 to TRBJ1-5; D perhaps matches TRBD1 (6 bases). The germline V gene has CDR1 LNHDA and CDR2 SQIVND (reference sequence). The CDR3 sequence is 17 residues long. Trimming removed 0 bases at V and 0 bases at J, with 12 bases between. This CDR3 reads CASSIDTDRHSNQPQHF. The DNA for the CDR3 is TGTGCCAGTAGTATAGATACGGACAGACATAGCAATCAGCCCCAGCATTTT.

V gene TRBV2 combines with J gene TRBJ2-5; D may be TRBD2 (7 bases). Germline CDR1 is SNHLY and CDR2 is FYNNEI. Trimming took 6 bases from V and 9 from J, leaving 23 bases between them. This CDR3 contains 15 residues. In DNA form, the CDR3 reads TGTGCCAGCAGGACGGGGAGCATCAGGGAGGGGGCCCAGTACTTC. It specifies CASRTGSIREGAQYF.

This chain links TRBV10-3 with TRBJ2-6; D may correspond to TRBD1 or TRBD2 (5 bases each). Trimming left V 3 bases short and J 0 bases short, with 15 bases between. The CDR3 length is 18 residues. The V gene's germline CDR1 is ENHRY and CDR2 SYGVKD. The CDR3 DNA reads as TGTGCCATCAGTGATCCCTTGGGGGTTCGCTCTGGGGCCAACGTCCTGACTTTC. It translates to CAISDPLGVRSGANVLTF.

This clone was observed once. This chain connects TRBV29-1 to TRBJ2-3, with 8 bases that match TRBD1. The V and J ends lost 3 bases and 4 bases, in that order; junction bases with no gene match: 0. CDR1 is SQVTM and CDR2 is ANQGSEA in the germline V gene. The CDR3 sequence is 12 residues long. CDR3 protein: CSVDRGPDTQYF. In nucleotides, the CDR3 is TGCAGCGTTGACAGGGGGCCAGATACGCAGTATTTT.

In DNA form, the CDR3 reads TGTGCCAGCAGTCCCGGGACAGGGTTACTCAAGGAGTACTTC. Amino acids: CASSPGTGLLKEYF. V is TRBV5-4 and J is TRBJ2-7; 9 bases map to TRBD1. This CDR3 has 14 residues. Germline assignment: CDR1 SGHNT and CDR2 YYREEE (reference sequence). The V segment lost 5 bases and the J segment 11 bases; nucleotides outside the gene matches: 14.

This clone has just one count. The chain combines TRBV6-1 with TRBJ2-5, with D perhaps being TRBD1 or TRBD2 (5 bases each). V shed 2 bases and J shed 4 bases, with 8 bases lying between them. Germline V CDR1 and CDR2: MNHNS, SASEGT. The CDR3 spans 13 residues. CDR3 in amino acids: CASSELGVETQYF. The CDR3 bases are TGTGCCAGCAGTGAATTGGGGGTAGAGACCCAGTACTTC.

The chain recombines TRBV7-2 with TRBJ1-5; D is unclear. V was cut by 1 base and J by 1 base, with 2 bases left in between. Germline CDR1 reads SGHTA; CDR2 reads FQGNSA. CDR3 length: 13 amino acids. This CDR3 reads CASSLESNQPQHF. CDR3 nucleotide sequence: TGTGCCAGCAGCTTAGAGAGCAATCAGCCCCAGCATTTT.

J is TRBJ2-7 and V is TRBV7-8, with 8 bases matching TRBD2. CDR1 and CDR2 from the germline V gene are SGHVS and FQNEAQ. Trimming cost V 0 bases and J 3 bases; bases outside gene matches: 7. The CDR3 runs 16 residues. CDR3 region: CASSLASGLAGYEQYF. The DNA of the CDR3 is TGTGCCAGCAGCTTAGCTTCTGGTCTAGCGGGCTACGAGCAGTACTTC.

This sequence joins TRBV27 and TRBJ2-3; 16 bases fit TRBD2. V was clipped by 3 bases and J by 2 bases; unmatched bases: 8. CDR1 and CDR2 (germline): MNHEY, SMNVEV (reference sequence). The CDR3 covers 19 residues. The CDR3 DNA sequence: TGTGCCAGCAGTTTCCAGGGACTAGCGGGAGGGCGGGTCACAGATACGCAGTATTTT. Its protein product is CASSFQGLAGGRVTDTQYF.

The chain joins TRBV6-1 to TRBJ1-4, with a weak D call TRBD1 (5 bases). The V gene lost 6 bases and the J gene lost 4 bases, with 12 bases spanning the gap. This CDR3 contains 14 residues. Germline V CDR1 and CDR2: MNHNS, SASEGT. CDR3 region: CASRGTGLNEKLFF. The CDR3 DNA reads TGTGCCAGCAGGGGCACAGGACTTAATGAAAAACTGTTTTTT.

The chain couples TRBV30 to TRBJ2-6; D gene uncertain. V lost 8 bases and J lost 1, with 9 bases in between. Germline CDR1 GTSNPN, CDR2 SVGIG (reference sequence). The CDR3 has 13 residues. Here the CDR3 reads CARDTSGANVLTF. The CDR3 DNA sequence: TGTGCCAGAGACACTTCTGGGGCCAACGTCCTGACTTTC.

The V and J genes are TRBV10-3 and TRBJ2-5; 7 positions agree with TRBD2. The junction had 6 bases not matched to a gene; V was cut back by 6 bases and J by 2 bases. CDR1 is ENHRY, CDR2 SYGVKD, per germline. CDR3 length: 14 residues. The CDR3 DNA sequence: TGTGCCATCAGGGCGGGAGAGGTACAAGAGACCCAGTACTTC. Translating it yields CAIRAGEVQETQYF.

The genes are TRBV5-6 and TRBJ2-5; 9 bases are a match to TRBD2. Germline V gene data show CDR1 as SGHDT and CDR2 as YYEEEE. The length of the CDR3 is 16 residues. V shed 2 bases, J shed 1 base, and the junction held 6 bases outside the gene matches. The CDR3 protein is CASSFVTSGFQETQYF. The DNA of the CDR3 is TGTGCCAGCAGCTTTGTAACTAGCGGGTTCCAAGAGACCCAGTACTTC.

The V and J genes are TRBV5-8 and TRBJ2-2; either TRBD1 or TRBD2 may supply D (6 bases each). This CDR3 comprises 16 residues. Germline CDR1 and CDR2: SGHTS and YDEGEE. The germline V and J ends were trimmed by 3 bases and 4 bases, with 16 bases remaining between them. The CDR3 protein is CASSSGGGFVTGELFF. The CDR3 coding sequence is TGTGCCAGCAGCTCTGGAGGGGGATTCGTCACCGGGGAGCTGTTTTTT.

The genes are TRBV25-1 and TRBJ2-1, with 7 bases lining up with TRBD1. Per the germline V gene, CDR1 is MGHDK and CDR2 is SYGVNS. The J segment lost 14 bases and the V segment lost 5 bases, leaving 15 bases of the junction unmatched. CDR3 length equals 14 residues. The CDR3 loop is CASSPNPRDSLEFF. CDR3 nucleotides: TGTGCCAGCAGTCCAAACCCAAGGGACAGTTTAGAGTTCTTC.

This clone has more than one count but fewer than ten. The sample contains more than one DNA sequence encoding this CDR3. The V gene is TRBV5-1, the J gene TRBJ2-7; 9 bases map to TRBD1. Germline-derived CDR1 and CDR2 are SGHRS and YFSETQ. V lost 3 bases, J lost 2 bases, and 3 bases stayed unmatched. The CDR3 runs to 14 residues. The CDR3 DNA reads TGCGCCAGCAGCTCCGGGACAGGGCCCTACGAGCAGTACTTC. This gives the protein CASSSGTGPYEQYF.

In the case of this clone: Other DNA sequences of this sample code for an identical CDR3. This sequence joins TRBV5-1 and TRBJ2-5; D not resolved. The length of the CDR3 is 11 residues. Trimming removed 3 bases from V and 4 bases from J, with 4 bases in between. The germline CDR1 and CDR2 sequences are SGHRS and YFSETQ. CDR3: CASSSLETQYF. Written as DNA, the CDR3 is TGCGCCAGCAGCTCACTAGAGACCCAGTACTTC.

The table lists this clone with a count of one. J is TRBJ2-1 and V is TRBV10-1; D is perhaps TRBD1 (5 bases). There are 16 residues in the CDR3. The V gene's germline CDR1 is WNHNN and CDR2 SYGVQD (reference sequence). V lost 1 base and J 2 bases, leaving 12 bases between the germline ends. CDR3 amino acids: CASSEFSQVPYNEQFF. The CDR3 bases are TGCGCCAGCAGTGAGTTCTCACAGGTACCCTACAATGAGCAGTTCTTC.

This clone was observed a single time. This rearrangement joins TRBV10-3 to TRBJ2-7, with a possible D match to TRBD1 (6 bases). The V and J ends lost 11 bases and 0 bases respectively, with 14 bases between them. CDR1 is ENHRY, CDR2 SYGVKD, per germline. The CDR3 is 13 residues long. Here the CDR3 reads CASSDRSSYEQYF. The CDR3 DNA follows: TGTGCCTCGAGCGACAGGAGCTCCTACGAGCAGTACTTC.

The gene calls are TRBV27 and TRBJ1-1; D possibly corresponds to TRBD1 (6 bases). Germline lookup yields CDR1 MNHEY and CDR2 SMNVEV (reference sequence). The CDR3 covers 13 residues. Trimming took 6 bases from V and 2 from J, leaving 10 bases between them. Written as DNA, the CDR3 is TGTGCCAGCAGGAGGACAGCAAACACTGAAGCTTTCTTT. Its translation: CASRRTANTEAFF.

The V and J genes are TRBV7-9 and TRBJ2-6; D not certain. Germline-derived CDR1 and CDR2 are SEHNR and FQNEAQ (reference sequence). There are 15 residues in the CDR3. V was shortened by 7 bases and J by 0 bases, with 10 bases between the two germline ends. The CDR3 sequence: CASKRTDSGANVLTF. The DNA for the CDR3 is TGTGCCAGCAAGAGGACCGACTCTGGGGCCAACGTCCTGACTTTC.

The gene calls are TRBV28 and TRBJ1-4; the match to TRBD1 covers 8 bases. Germline CDR1 reads MDHEN; CDR2 reads SYDVKM. Trimming took 4 bases from V and 7 from J; bases not matched to a gene: 11. This CDR3 contains 16 residues. The CDR3 sequence: CASSSSFGQGPEKLFF. In DNA, the CDR3 is TGTGCCAGCAGTTCTTCATTCGGACAGGGACCTGAAAAACTGTTTTTT. Full variable domain (missing parts from reference TRBV28 and TRBJ1-4): DVKVTQSSRYLVKRTGEKVFLECVQDMDHENMFWYRQDPGLGLRLIYFSYDVKMKEKGDIPEGYSVSREKKERFSLILESASTNQTSMYLCASSSSFGQGPEKLFFGSGTQLSVL.

This rearrangement joins TRBV29-1 to TRBJ2-7, with D perhaps matching TRBD1 (7 bases). Trimming removed 2 bases at V and 12 bases at J, with 17 bases between. The CDR3 is 12 amino acids. The germline CDR1 and CDR2 sequences are SQVTM and ANQGSEA. The CDR3 DNA reads as TGCAGCGTTGAATTGGGCAGGGGGGTTCGGTACTTC. Residues: CSVELGRGVRYF.

The gene calls are TRBV7-3 and TRBJ2-7; 10 positions agree with TRBD2. V lost 2 bases and J lost 6; bases outside the gene matches: 10. CDR1 and CDR2 (germline): SGHTA, FQGTGA. The CDR3 is made up of 16 amino acids. The CDR3 region has the DNA TGTGCCAGCAGCTTACCGCAAGCGGGAGGGATTCTCGAGCAGTACTTC. The encoded protein is CASSLPQAGGILEQYF.

The CDR3 reads CASSFNRAGKLYEQYF. The CDR3 DNA follows: TGTGCCAGCAGTTTCAATCGCGCAGGGAAGCTCTACGAGCAGTACTTC. The rearrangement links TRBV28 to TRBJ2-7, with D perhaps TRBD1 (5 bases). This CDR3 comprises 16 residues. CDR1 and CDR2 (germline): MDHEN, SYDVKM. V was shortened by 3 bases and J by 3 bases, with 18 bases between the two germline ends.

The chain links TRBV5-6 to TRBJ2-3, with TRBD2 matching 9 bases. J gave up 5 bases and V 2 bases, and 6 bases lay outside the gene matches. The germline V gene encodes CDR1 SGHDT and CDR2 YYEEEE. The CDR3 totals 15 residues. The CDR3, as DNA: TGTGCCAGCAGCTTCTCTAGCGGGATAGTAGATACGCAGTATTTT. This encodes CASSFSSGIVDTQYF.